The 2 T cell receptor beta chains listed next were all sequenced from one sample in a study of blood T cells in healthy people across ages. Then a second PCR, running roughly 7 to 11 cycles, was carried out with a sample-barcoded 5' primer and a J-beta primer mix. TCRdb analysed the 5' RACE reads with MiXCR anew, one entry per CDR3 protein. The data contain fewer than 750,000 distinct CDR3 sequences, roughly 48% of them seen just once; the ten biggest clones take up roughly 24%. Sample: blood. These receptors were collected from a man of 80 years or more in good health.

DNA for the CDR3: TGTGCCAGCAGACAAGACTGGGATAGCAATCAGCCCCAGCATTTT. Its protein product is CASRQDWDSNQPQHF. V is TRBV27 and J is TRBJ1-5; D call uncertain. V lost 6 bases to trimming and J lost 0 bases, with 12 bases between them. Germline V CDR1 and CDR2: MNHEY, SMNVEV (reference sequence). The CDR3 spans 15 residues.

The count of this clonotype is one. A clone one base away is much larger, so this may be a read error. This rearrangement joins TRBV6-5 to TRBJ2-5; the match to TRBD1 covers 9 bases. The DNA end is more similar to TRBJ2-1, so the J call may be wrong. The CDR3 sequence is 15 residues long. Germline V gene sequence: CDR1 MNHEY, CDR2 SVGAGI. The CDR3 loop reads CASSMTGGAQETQFF. CDR3 in DNA: TGTGCCAGCAGTATGACAGGGGGGGCACAAGAGACCCAGTTCTTC.